This record looks at one T cell receptor (beta chain) sequence and its context. This sample is part of a study of Graves' ophthalmopathy and Graves' hyperthyroidism. Other autoimmune disease, uncontrolled infection, pregnancy and lactation led to exclusion. Germline-derived CDR1 and CDR2 are LGHDT and YNNKEL (reference sequence). Trimming took off 1 base at V and 3 bases at J, with 6 bases between the two ends. This CDR3 is 13 amino acids long. Amplified material comprised TCR beta CDR3 regions derived from RNA transcripts. HTBI-primed RT-PCR formed the first round, and a multiplex PCR formed the second. Each CDR3 protein is one row after TCRdb ran MiXCR on the multiplex PCR reads. The data contain roughly 350,000 distinct CDR3 sequences, approximately 18% of them singletons.

The V call is TRBV3-1, the J call TRBJ1-1; no definite D call. This sequence originates from an adult woman with stable Graves' hyperthyroidism. Sequencing was carried out using peripheral blood. CDR3 in DNA: TGTGCCAGCAGCCAAGCTTCAGACACTGAAGCTTTCTTT. Translation: CASSQASDTEAFF.